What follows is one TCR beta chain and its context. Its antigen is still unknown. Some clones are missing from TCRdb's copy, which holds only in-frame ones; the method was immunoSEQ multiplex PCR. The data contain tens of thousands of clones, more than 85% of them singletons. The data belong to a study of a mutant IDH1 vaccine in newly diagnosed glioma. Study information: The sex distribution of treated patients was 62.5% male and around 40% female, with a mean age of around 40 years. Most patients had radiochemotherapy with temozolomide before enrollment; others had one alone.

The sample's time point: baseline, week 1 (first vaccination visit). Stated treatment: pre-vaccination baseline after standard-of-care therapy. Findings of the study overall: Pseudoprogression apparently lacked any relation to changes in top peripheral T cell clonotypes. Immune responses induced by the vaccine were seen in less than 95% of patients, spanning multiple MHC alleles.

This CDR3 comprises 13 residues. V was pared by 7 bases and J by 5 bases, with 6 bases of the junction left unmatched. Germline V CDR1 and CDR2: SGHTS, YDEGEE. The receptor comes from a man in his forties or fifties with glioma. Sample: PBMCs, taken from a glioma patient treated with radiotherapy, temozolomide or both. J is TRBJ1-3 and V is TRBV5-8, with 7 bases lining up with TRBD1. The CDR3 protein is CASDRTGRNTIYF. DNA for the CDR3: TGTGCCAGCGATAGGACAGGTCGAAACACCATATATTTT.